The 13 T cell receptor beta chains presented below share a single source sample, sequenced in a study of OX40 agonist ivuxolimab in advanced cancers. Some clones are missing from TCRdb's copy, which holds only in-frame ones; the method was immunoSEQ multiplex PCR. Among tens of thousands of clones listed, around 85% were seen once. The sequenced sample was CD4+ or CD8+ T cells sorted from blood, obtained in a trial of the OX40 agonist ivuxolimab. The receptors here all came from an adult with an advanced solid tumor such as melanoma, head and neck, liver or kidney cancer.

The chain uses TRBV11-2 and TRBJ2-2; a possible D gene is TRBD1 (6 bases). With 2 bases removed from V and 5 bases from J, the gap between germline ends came to 15 bases. Per the germline V gene, CDR1 is SGHAT and CDR2 is FQNNGV. This CDR3 contains 16 residues. The CDR3 sequence is CASSLMKAQGTGELFF. The CDR3 DNA follows: TGTGCCAGCAGCTTAATGAAAGCGCAGGGGACCGGGGAGCTGTTTTTT.

V usage is TRBV5-5 and J usage is TRBJ2-5; 9 nucleotides agree with TRBD1. The trim removed 5 bases at V and 5 bases at J, leaving 13 bases unmatched. The CDR3 consists of 16 residues. Germline V CDR1 and CDR2: SGHKS, YYEKEE (reference sequence). In DNA, the CDR3 is TGTGCCAGCAGTTCGAGCCTGACAGGGGGGCAGGAGACCCAGTACTTC. It codes for CASSSSLTGGQETQYF.

The rearrangement joins TRBV5-5 to TRBJ1-5, with 10 bases that match TRBD1. V was clipped by 4 bases and J by 7 bases; unmatched bases: 14. Per the germline V gene, CDR1 is SGHKS and CDR2 is YYEKEE (reference sequence). The CDR3 extends over 17 amino acids. CDR3: CASSGSGTGASGQPQHF. CDR3 bases: TGTGCCAGCAGCGGATCCGGGACAGGGGCCTCGGGACAGCCCCAGCATTTT.

CDR3 protein: CASSLAGQGSGEQYF. CDR3 DNA sequence: TGCGCCAGCAGCTTGGCGGGACAGGGTAGTGGTGAGCAGTACTTC. V and J are TRBV5-1 and TRBJ2-7; TRBD1 matches 9 bases. Germline CDR1 reads SGHRS; CDR2 reads YFSETQ. J was trimmed by 7 bases and V by 0 bases; bases with no gene match: 8. The CDR3 consists of 15 residues.

The chain is built from TRBV5-1 and TRBJ2-6; perhaps D is TRBD1 or TRBD2 (5 bases each). Germline CDR1 SGHRS, CDR2 YFSETQ. The CDR3 loop spans 18 amino acids. Between the trimmed V and J ends, which lost 0 bases and 0 bases, there was a span of 13 bases. The CDR3 DNA reads TGCGCCAGCAGCTTGGAGGGGAGCCTTCACTCTGGGGCCAACGTCCTGACTTTC. This codes for CASSLEGSLHSGANVLTF.

This sequence joins TRBV7-9 and TRBJ2-5, with D uncertain. The CDR3 consists of 14 residues. Deletions cut 3 bases from V and 5 bases from J, with 13 bases between. CDR1 and CDR2 from the germline V gene are SEHNR and FQNEAQ (reference sequence). DNA of the CDR3: TGTGCCAGCAGCTTGGGTCAGTCTGGGGAGACCCAGTACTTC. Encoded protein: CASSLGQSGETQYF. The whole variable domain, remainder taken from reference TRBV7-9 and TRBJ2-5, is DTGVSQNPRHKITKRGQNVTFRCDPISEHNRLYWYRQTLGQGPEFLTYFQNEAQLEKSRLLSDRFSAERPKGSFSTLEIQRTEQGDSAMYLCASSLGQSGETQYFGPGTRLLVL.

The genes are TRBV7-8 and TRBJ1-5; no clear D. V lost 4 bases and J lost 4, with 5 bases in between. CDR3 length: 12 amino acids. The germline gives CDR1 SGHVS, CDR2 FQNEAQ. The CDR3 spells CASSWDNQPQHF. CDR3 DNA: TGTGCCAGCAGCTGGGATAATCAGCCCCAGCATTTT.

V usage is TRBV28 and J usage is TRBJ2-5; unclear D gene. Trimming shortened V by 5 bases and J by 1 base, and 11 bases separated the two germline ends. CDR1 is MDHEN and CDR2 is SYDVKM in the germline V gene. This CDR3 spans 14 amino acids. The CDR3 sequence: CASSPRRIQETQYF. Here the CDR3 DNA reads TGTGCCAGCAGTCCGAGGCGGATCCAAGAGACCCAGTACTTC.

The chain employs TRBV19 and TRBJ2-1, with 9 bases aligning to TRBD2. The CDR3 is made up of 15 amino acids. Looked up from germline, CDR1 is LNHDA and CDR2 is SQIVND (reference sequence). V lost 6 bases, J lost 13 bases, and 16 bases stayed unmatched. This CDR3 reads CASRIKDDSGSNQFF. CDR3 sequence (DNA): TGTGCCAGTAGGATTAAGGACGATAGCGGGAGTAATCAGTTCTTC.

As regards this clone: Other DNA sequences in the same sample also yield this CDR3. V gene TRBV7-3 combines with J gene TRBJ1-1, with D perhaps matching TRBD1 (5 bases). The CDR3 is 17 amino acids. V was clipped by 5 bases and J by 3 bases, with 22 bases between them. Per germline, CDR1 SGHTA and CDR2 FQGTGA. CDR3 region: CASSPWAFAGLDTEAFF. The CDR3 DNA is TGTGCCAGCAGCCCATGGGCTTTTGCAGGGTTGGACACTGAAGCTTTCTTT.

CDR3 residues: CASSQPTGKREKFF. CDR3 DNA sequence: TGTGCCAGCAGCCAACCTACAGGTAAACGGGAGAAGTTCTTC. The rearrangement links TRBV5-4 to TRBJ2-1, with D perhaps TRBD2 (6 bases). Germline-derived CDR1 and CDR2 are SGHNT and YYREEE (reference sequence). The ends were cut back, 4 bases at V and 14 bases at J, with 22 bases in the middle. This CDR3 has 14 amino acids. The full variable domain, completed using reference TRBV5-4 and TRBJ2-1, is ETGVTQSPTHLIKTRGQQVTLRCSSQSGHNTVSWYQQALGQGPQFIFQYYREEENGRGNFPPRFSGLQFPNYSSELNVNALELDDSALYLCASSQPTGKREKFFGPGTRLTVL.

The chain has TRBV30 and TRBJ1-6; D unclear. From germline, CDR1 is GTSNPN and CDR2 SVGIG (reference sequence). Trimming removed 2 bases from V and 5 bases from J, with 4 bases in between. The CDR3 loop spans 12 amino acids. DNA of the CDR3: TGTGCCTGGAGTAGAGATAATTCACCCCTCCACTTT. Amino acid sequence: CAWSRDNSPLHF.

CDR3 in DNA: TGTGCCAGCAGTTTCGTGGCCACCGCAGATACGCAGTATTTT. Amino acid sequence: CASSFVATADTQYF. J is TRBJ2-3 and V is TRBV27; no clear D. This CDR3 has 14 residues. The germline V and J ends were trimmed by 3 bases and 4 bases, with 11 bases remaining between them. Germline CDR1 and CDR2: MNHEY and SMNVEV (reference sequence).